A single sample gave rise to the 29 T cell receptor beta chains below, sequenced in a study of CD8 T cells in ankylosing spondylitis. TCRdb recomputed calls from the 5' RACE reads with MiXCR, one row per CDR3 protein. The table lists 150,000 to 200,000 distinct CDR3 sequences, 10% to 15% of them singletons. Sequenced input: blood, either unsorted or a sorted T cell fraction (not recorded which). The origin of the receptors is a female donor with ankylosing spondylitis or in good health (not recorded which).

On this clonotype itself: Given a much more abundant clone one base away, this may be a read error. The genes are TRBV10-3 and TRBJ1-1; D might be TRBD1 (5 bases). Per germline, CDR1 ENHRY and CDR2 SYGVKD. This CDR3 has 12 residues. CDR3 sequence: CVIGTGNTEAFF. CDR3 bases: TGTGTCATCGGAACAGGGAACACTGAAGCTTTCTTT.

This clonotype was seen many times. The chain is built from TRBV7-2 and TRBJ2-3; D ambiguous. Germline CDR1 is SGHTA and CDR2 is FQGNSA. There are 14 residues in the CDR3. V lost 1 base to trimming and J lost 1 base, with 6 bases between them. The CDR3 reads CASSLDPRTDTQYF. CDR3 coding DNA: TGTGCCAGCAGCTTAGATCCCCGCACAGATACGCAGTATTTT.

Worth noting for this clonotype: At one boundary the junction diverges from the germline segment, which might be a read error. This chain uses TRBV3-1 with TRBJ1-2; D may be TRBD1 (5 bases). In germline, CDR1 is LGHDT, CDR2 YNNKEL (reference sequence). The CDR3 is 14 amino acids. CDR3 coding DNA: TGTGCCAGCAGCCAAGAAAGGAGGGACTATGGCTACCCCTTC. Its translation: CASSQERRDYGYPF.

V usage is TRBV12-3 or TRBV12-4 and J usage is TRBJ1-2; 9 bases fit TRBD1. The J segment lost 8 bases and the V segment lost 5 bases, leaving 27 bases of the junction unmatched. The CDR3 extends over 20 amino acids. The DNA for the CDR3 is TGTGCCAGCAGTCTTCGTGCCGGGACAGGGTCGGGGACCGGTCGAAGAGGCTACACCTTC. Protein sequence: CASSLRAGTGSGTGRRGYTF.

The chain is built from TRBV23-1 and TRBJ2-4; the D is unclear. TRBV23-1 is known as an ORF, though its function is uncertain. The CDR3 loop spans 14 amino acids. Deletions cut 7 bases from V and 1 base from J, with 11 bases between. CDR3 loop: CASKFHEAKNIQYF. CDR3 bases: TGCGCCAGCAAGTTCCACGAGGCCAAAAACATTCAGTACTTC.

This clonotype was detected only a few times. J is TRBJ1-4 and V is TRBV4-2; D is unresolved. The CDR3 extends over 16 amino acids. The V end was cut by 1 base, the J end by 4 bases, with 13 bases between. From germline, CDR1 is LGHNA and CDR2 YNFKEQ. CDR3 coding DNA: TGTGCCAGCAGCCAAGCAGCAGGCTCAATTAATGAAAAACTGTTTTTT. Amino acid sequence: CASSQAAGSINEKLFF.

This clonotype appeared many times. The chain has TRBV14 and TRBJ1-1; D gene uncertain. CDR3 size: 15 residues. The V end was cut by 1 base, the J end by 2 bases, with 11 bases between. Germline loops: CDR1 SGHDN, CDR2 FVKESK. The CDR3: CASSQGVWGNTEAFF. The DNA for the CDR3 is TGTGCCAGCAGCCAAGGAGTGTGGGGAAACACTGAAGCTTTCTTT.

In regard to this clonotype: A read error may be the cause here, since a much bigger clone is one base away. The V and J genes are TRBV28 and TRBJ1-1; D gene unclear. Germline loops: CDR1 MDHEN, CDR2 SYDVKM. The CDR3 sequence is 14 residues long. The CDR3 loop reads CTSRLYSSNTEAFF. The CDR3 nucleotides read TGTACCAGCAGATTGTACTCTTCGAACACTGAAGCTTTCTTT.

This clonotype was picked up many times. The chain joins TRBV10-3 to TRBJ2-1; 8 bases line up with TRBD1. CDR1 and CDR2 from the germline V gene are ENHRY and SYGVKD. The CDR3 sequence is 14 residues long. The J segment lost 6 bases and the V segment lost 9 bases, leaving 10 bases of the junction unmatched. CDR3 in amino acids: CAIEAGGAGNEQFF. The CDR3 region has the DNA TGTGCCATAGAGGCAGGGGGCGCGGGCAATGAGCAGTTCTTC.

The genes are TRBV12-3 or TRBV12-4 and TRBJ1-2; no firm D call. This CDR3 has 12 residues. Trimming removed 5 bases at V and 4 bases at J, with 8 bases between. CDR3 nucleotide sequence: TGTGCCAGCAGTATAACCCCCTATGGCTACACCTTC. This encodes CASSITPYGYTF.

The gene calls are TRBV6-1 and TRBJ2-3; perhaps TRBD2 as D (5 bases). CDR3 size: 11 residues. V lost 6 bases and J 7 bases, leaving 8 bases between the germline ends. The germline V gene has CDR1 MNHNS and CDR2 SASEGT. In DNA, the CDR3 is TGTGCCAGCAGGGAGGAGTATACGCAGTATTTT. Protein: CASREEYTQYF.

Concerning this clonotype: A much larger clone differs by one base, so this may be a read error. The genes are TRBV6-1 and TRBJ2-2; 9 nucleotides line up with TRBD1. Germline V CDR1 and CDR2: MNHNS, SASEGT. The CDR3 extends over 14 amino acids. The CDR3 loop reads CAGSDGQGHGELFF. In DNA, the CDR3 is TGTGCCGGCAGTGACGGACAGGGGCACGGGGAGCTGTTTTTT.

The sample holds many counts of this clonotype. The J gene is TRBJ2-3, the V gene TRBV28, with D unresolved. The CDR3 length is 17 residues. Trimming pared 7 bases from V and 4 bases from J, leaving 24 bases between. Per the germline V gene, CDR1 is MDHEN and CDR2 is SYDVKM. Here the CDR3 reads CASIFSRDRDIPDTQYF. CDR3 nucleotides: TGTGCCAGCATTTTTAGTCGAGACCGCGATATCCCAGATACGCAGTATTTT. The full variable domain, with the rest looked up from reference TRBV28 and TRBJ2-3, is DVKVTQSSRYLVKRTGEKVFLECVQDMDHENMFWYRQDPGLGLRLIYFSYDVKMKEKGDIPEGYSVSREKKERFSLILESASTNQTSMYLCASIFSRDRDIPDTQYFGPGTRLTVL.

This clonotype was detected ten times or more. The chain carries TRBV29-1 and TRBJ1-1; D gene uncertain. Germline CDR1 reads SQVTM; CDR2 reads ANQGSEA. Trimming left V 8 bases short and J 4 bases short, with 17 bases between. The CDR3 contains 13 residues. In DNA, the CDR3 is TGCAGCCCCGTCAAAGCCCTCGGCACTGAAGCTTTCTTT. This translates into CSPVKALGTEAFF. Supplemented by reference TRBV29-1 and TRBJ1-1, the full variable domain reads SAVISQKPSRDICQRGTSLTIQCQVDSQVTMMFWYRQQPGQSLTLIATANQGSEATYESGFVIDKFPISRPNLTFSTLTVSNMSPEDSSIYLCSPVKALGTEAFFGQGTRLTVV.

This clonotype was picked up many times. This rearrangement joins TRBV20-1 to TRBJ2-7, with a weak D call TRBD2 (5 bases). Looked up from germline, CDR1 is DFQATT and CDR2 is SNEGSKA (reference sequence). The length of the CDR3 is 15 residues. The ends were cut back, 3 bases at V and 7 bases at J, with 22 bases in the middle. The CDR3 DNA reads TGCAGTGCTAGGGCCGAGTTCCGGACTGATGTAGAGCAGTACTTC. This codes for CSARAEFRTDVEQYF.

This clonotype was counted ten times or more. The chain combines TRBV12-3 or TRBV12-4 with TRBJ2-7; D may be TRBD1 (5 bases). CDR3 length equals 13 residues. Trimming left V 3 bases short and J 3 bases short, with 9 bases between. The DNA of the CDR3 is TGTGCCAGCAGTTTCCAGGGCCACTACGAGCAGTACTTC. It specifies CASSFQGHYEQYF.

This clonotype was seen repeatedly, ten times or more. The chain employs TRBV4-2 and TRBJ2-5, with D possibly matching TRBD2 (6 bases). Looked up from germline, CDR1 is LGHNA and CDR2 is YNFKEQ. The CDR3 totals 13 residues. The V end was cut by 1 base, the J end by 4 bases, with 7 bases between. This chain's CDR3 is CASSQVGGETQYF. CDR3 nucleotides: TGTGCCAGCAGCCAAGTCGGGGGAGAGACCCAGTACTTC.

To note about this clonotype: This may come from a read error, since a much larger clone is one base off. The V and J genes are TRBV12-3 or TRBV12-4 and TRBJ1-1; D gene ambiguous. The CDR3 has 13 amino acids. The CDR3 loop is CTSSALTGTEAFF. DNA for the CDR3: TGTACCAGCAGTGCCCTCACCGGCACTGAAGCTTTCTTT.

This clonotype was recorded many times. The chain is built from TRBV20-1 and TRBJ2-7, with D hard to call. The germline gives CDR1 DFQATT, CDR2 SNEGSKA (reference sequence). V was pared by 1 base and J by 3 bases, with 7 bases between. The CDR3 is 12 amino acids. The CDR3 DNA sequence: TGCAGTGCTAGAGGGGTTGGCTACGAGCAGTACTTC. As protein: CSARGVGYEQYF.

The J gene is TRBJ2-7, the V gene TRBV7-8; tentative D call: TRBD1 (6 bases). With 2 bases removed from V and 7 bases from J, the gap between germline ends came to 12 bases. The CDR3 length is 13 residues. CDR1 is SGHVS, CDR2 FQNEAQ, per germline. The CDR3 region is CASSLLAGEEQYF. The CDR3 nucleotides read TGTGCCAGCAGCTTATTGGCAGGGGAGGAGCAGTACTTC.

This clonotype was seen more than once but under ten times. V and J are TRBV27 and TRBJ2-7, with 7 bases aligning to TRBD1. Germline CDR1 is MNHEY and CDR2 is SMNVEV (reference sequence). The V gene end was trimmed by 0 bases and the J gene end by 5 bases; junction bases not matched to a gene: 13. The CDR3 extends over 17 amino acids. This CDR3 reads CASSLSIFRQGSHEQYF. DNA for the CDR3: TGTGCCAGCAGTTTATCGATATTCCGACAGGGTTCCCACGAGCAGTACTTC.

This clonotype was seen at least ten times. This rearrangement joins TRBV7-2 to TRBJ2-5, with D possibly TRBD2 on 5 matching bases. CDR3 length: 14 amino acids. The germline V gene encodes CDR1 SGHTA and CDR2 FQGNSA. Trimming pared 5 bases from V and 5 bases from J, leaving 15 bases between. CDR3 in amino acids: CASSPGIPAETQYF. CDR3 DNA: TGTGCCAGCAGCCCCGGGATTCCGGCGGAGACCCAGTACTTC.

This clonotype was observed at least ten times. The chain couples TRBV6-5 to TRBJ2-3, with 9 bases fitting TRBD2. This CDR3 has 16 residues. CDR1 MNHEY and CDR2 SVGAGI come from the germline V gene. V shed 4 bases and J 2 bases; nucleotides not matched to a gene: 7. CDR3: CASSSSLAGFTDTQYF. The DNA for the CDR3 is TGTGCCAGCAGTTCCTCCCTAGCGGGGTTCACAGATACGCAGTATTTT.

In this sample, this clonotype turned up many times. The chain joins TRBV12-3 or TRBV12-4 to TRBJ2-2, with D possibly TRBD2 on 6 matching bases. This CDR3 is 16 amino acids long. Trimming removed 6 bases at V and 1 base at J, with 15 bases between. The CDR3 reads CASSPTSPMNTGELFF. CDR3 nucleotide sequence: TGTGCCAGCAGCCCTACTAGCCCGATGAACACCGGGGAGCTGTTTTTT.

The chain joins TRBV7-9 to TRBJ2-7; the D is unclear. CDR1 is SEHNR and CDR2 is FQNEAQ in the germline V gene (reference sequence). Trimming took 5 bases from V and 3 from J, leaving 11 bases between them. The CDR3 covers 13 residues. CDR3 nucleotide sequence: TGTGCCAGCAGCAAATCGGCCTACTACGAGCAGTACTTC. Residues: CASSKSAYYEQYF.

The table lists this clonotype with a few counts. The V call is TRBV20-1, the J call TRBJ2-3; the D is unclear. V lost 5 bases, J lost 2 bases, and 5 bases lay in between. The CDR3 is 11 residues long. The germline V gene has CDR1 DFQATT and CDR2 SNEGSKA (reference sequence). CDR3 sequence reads: CSADFTDTQYF. In DNA, the CDR3 is TGCAGTGCTGACTTCACAGATACGCAGTATTTT.

This clonotype was recorded at least ten times. The chain recombines TRBV5-1 with TRBJ1-1; 10 bases line up with TRBD1. The CDR3 has 14 amino acids. Germline lookup yields CDR1 SGHRS and CDR2 YFSETQ. Trimming at V came to 3 bases and at J to 5 bases, leaving 4 bases not matched to a gene. The CDR3 region has the DNA TGCGCCAGCAGCTCGACAGGGGGCCGAACTGAAGCTTTCTTT. This gives the protein CASSSTGGRTEAFF.

This clonotype showed up just a few times. The chain combines TRBV2 with TRBJ2-1; D not certain. Germline V CDR1 and CDR2: SNHLY, FYNNEI. This CDR3 spans 10 amino acids. Trimming took off 6 bases at V and 6 bases at J, with 3 bases between the two ends. CDR3 in DNA: TGTGCCAGCAGGGTCAATGAGCAGTTCTTC. Translated, it gives CASRVNEQFF.

This clonotype was seen more than once but under ten times. The chain recombines TRBV11-1 with TRBJ1-4, with 9 bases identical to TRBD1. Looked up from germline, CDR1 is SGHAT and CDR2 is FQDESV (reference sequence). There are 18 residues in the CDR3. V shed 5 bases and J 3 bases; nucleotides not matched to a gene: 13. The CDR3 DNA reads as TGTGCCAGCAGCCAATTTAACAGGGGGCGGGACCCTAATGAAAAACTGTTTTTT. Translating gives CASSQFNRGRDPNEKLFF.